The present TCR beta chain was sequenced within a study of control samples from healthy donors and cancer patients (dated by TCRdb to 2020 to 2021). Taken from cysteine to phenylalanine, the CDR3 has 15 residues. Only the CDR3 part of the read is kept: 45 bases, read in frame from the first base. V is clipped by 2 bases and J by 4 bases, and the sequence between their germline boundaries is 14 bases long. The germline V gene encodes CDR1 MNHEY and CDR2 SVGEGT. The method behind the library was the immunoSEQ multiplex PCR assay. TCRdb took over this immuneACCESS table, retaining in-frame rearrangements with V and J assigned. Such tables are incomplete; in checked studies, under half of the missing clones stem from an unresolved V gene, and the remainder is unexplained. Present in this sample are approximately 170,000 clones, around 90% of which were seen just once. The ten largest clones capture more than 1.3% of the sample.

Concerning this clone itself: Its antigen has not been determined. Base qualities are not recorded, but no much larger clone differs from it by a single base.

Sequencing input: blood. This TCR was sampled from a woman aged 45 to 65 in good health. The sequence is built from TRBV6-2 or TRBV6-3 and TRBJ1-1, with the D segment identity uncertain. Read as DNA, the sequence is TGTGCCAGCAGTTACGGTGGTCCGCCGCGCACTGAAGCTTTCTTT. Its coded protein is CASSYGGPPRTEAFF.